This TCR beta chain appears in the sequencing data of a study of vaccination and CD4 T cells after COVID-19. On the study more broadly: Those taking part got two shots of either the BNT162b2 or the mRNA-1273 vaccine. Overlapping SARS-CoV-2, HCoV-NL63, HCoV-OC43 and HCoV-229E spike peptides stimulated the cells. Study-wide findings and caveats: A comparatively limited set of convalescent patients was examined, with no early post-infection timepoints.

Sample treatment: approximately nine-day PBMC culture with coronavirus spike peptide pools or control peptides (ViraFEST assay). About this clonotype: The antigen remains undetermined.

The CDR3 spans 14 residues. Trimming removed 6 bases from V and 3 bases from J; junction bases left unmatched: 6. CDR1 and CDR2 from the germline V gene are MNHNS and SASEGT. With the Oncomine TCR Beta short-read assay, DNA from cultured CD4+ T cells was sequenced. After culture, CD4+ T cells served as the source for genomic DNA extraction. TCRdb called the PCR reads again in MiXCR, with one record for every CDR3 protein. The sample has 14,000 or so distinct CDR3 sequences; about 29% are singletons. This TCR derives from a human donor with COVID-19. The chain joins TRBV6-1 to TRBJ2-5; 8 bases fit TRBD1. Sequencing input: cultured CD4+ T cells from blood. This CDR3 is CASRRTGWKETQYF. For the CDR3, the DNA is TGTGCCAGCAGAAGGACAGGGTGGAAAGAGACCCAGTACTTC.